This T cell receptor beta chain is drawn from a study of blood T cell repertoires in COVID-19. Authors' data handling: Amplification with reference gene primers provided the estimates of nucleated cell counts. Sequenced by immunoSEQ multiplex PCR; TCRdb stores in-frame clones only, minus some. That table supplies the V and J calls and clone size; D and trimming were determined from the DNA. The table has 81,000 or so clones, around 92% seen once; the top ten hold 6.3%. The V end was cut by 3 bases, the J end by 9 bases, with 13 bases between. Germline V gene sequence: CDR1 SGHRS, CDR2 YFSETQ. The CDR3 is 14 residues long.

The TCR comes from a woman aged 55-70 years with active COVID-19. Sequencing was done on a sample of peripheral blood. The gene calls are TRBV5-1 and TRBJ1-6, with D tentatively TRBD1 (6 bases). The CDR3 bases are TGCGCCAGCAGCTGGGACACCCGAGGTTCACCCCTCCACTTT. This gives the protein CASSWDTRGSPLHF. Full variable domain (missing parts from reference TRBV5-1 and TRBJ1-6): KAGVTQTPRYLIKTRGQQVTLSCSPISGHRSVSWYQQTPGQGLQFLFEYFSETQRNKGNFPGRFSGRQFSNSRSEMNVSTLELGDSALYLCASSWDTRGSPLHFGNGTRLTVT.